Described below is a single T cell receptor beta chain sequence and its context. Profiling relied on immunoSEQ multiplex PCR, and the TCRdb table lists in-frame clones only, not all of them. The table lists some 35,000 clones, 87% of them singletons, with less than 35% in the top ten. The data were taken from a study of OX40 agonist ivuxolimab in advanced cancers. Trimming stripped 8 bases from V and 0 bases from J, with 5 bases between. CDR1 and CDR2 (germline): SNHLY, FYNNEI. The CDR3 runs to 13 residues. The chain combines TRBV2 with TRBJ1-6; D gene ambiguous. This receptor was identified in an adult with an advanced solid tumor such as melanoma, head and neck, liver or kidney cancer. The sequences come from CD4+ or CD8+ T cells sorted from blood, collected in a trial of the OX40 agonist ivuxolimab. CDR3: CASSSSYNSPLHF. For the CDR3, the DNA is TGTGCCAGCTCGAGCTCCTATAATTCACCCCTCCACTTT.